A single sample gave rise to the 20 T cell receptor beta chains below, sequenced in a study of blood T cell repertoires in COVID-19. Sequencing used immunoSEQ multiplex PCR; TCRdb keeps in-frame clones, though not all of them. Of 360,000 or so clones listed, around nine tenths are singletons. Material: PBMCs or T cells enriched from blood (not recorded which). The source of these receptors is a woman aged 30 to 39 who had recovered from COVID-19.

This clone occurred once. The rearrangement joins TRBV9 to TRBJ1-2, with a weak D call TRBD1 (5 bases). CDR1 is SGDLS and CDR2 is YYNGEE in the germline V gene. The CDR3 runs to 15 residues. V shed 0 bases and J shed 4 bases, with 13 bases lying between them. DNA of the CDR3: TGTGCCAGCAGCGTAGCTACAGGATCTTTCTATGGCTACACCTTC. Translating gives CASSVATGSFYGYTF.

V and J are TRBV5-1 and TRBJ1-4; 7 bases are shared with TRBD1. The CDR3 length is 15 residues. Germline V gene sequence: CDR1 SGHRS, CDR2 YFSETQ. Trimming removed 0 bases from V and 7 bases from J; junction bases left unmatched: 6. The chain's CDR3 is CASSLGNGDSEKLFF. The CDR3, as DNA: TGCGCCAGCAGCTTGGGAAACGGGGACAGTGAAAAACTGTTTTTT. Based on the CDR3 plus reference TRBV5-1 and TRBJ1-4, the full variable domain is KAGVTQTPRYLIKTRGQQVTLSCSPISGHRSVSWYQQTPGQGLQFLFEYFSETQRNKGNFPGRFSGRQFSNSRSEMNVSTLELGDSALYLCASSLGNGDSEKLFFGSGTQLSVL.

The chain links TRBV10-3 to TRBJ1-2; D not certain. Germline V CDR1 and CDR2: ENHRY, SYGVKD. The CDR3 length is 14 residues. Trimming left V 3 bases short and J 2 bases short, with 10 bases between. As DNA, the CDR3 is TGTGCCATCAGTGATCGGGTAAAAAACTATGGCTACACCTTC. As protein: CAISDRVKNYGYTF.

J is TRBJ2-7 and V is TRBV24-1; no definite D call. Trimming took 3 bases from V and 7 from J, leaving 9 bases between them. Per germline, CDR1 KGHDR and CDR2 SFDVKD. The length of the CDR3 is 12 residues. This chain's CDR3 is CATSDLTGEQYF. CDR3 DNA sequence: TGTGCCACCAGTGATCTGACGGGTGAGCAGTACTTC.

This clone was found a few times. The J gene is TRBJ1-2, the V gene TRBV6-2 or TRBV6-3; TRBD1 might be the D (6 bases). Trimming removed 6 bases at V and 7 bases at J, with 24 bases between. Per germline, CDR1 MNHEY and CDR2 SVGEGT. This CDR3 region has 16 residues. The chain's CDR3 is CASSQTSQTGAGGYTF. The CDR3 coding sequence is TGTGCCAGCAGCCAAACGTCTCAGACAGGCGCGGGTGGCTACACCTTC.

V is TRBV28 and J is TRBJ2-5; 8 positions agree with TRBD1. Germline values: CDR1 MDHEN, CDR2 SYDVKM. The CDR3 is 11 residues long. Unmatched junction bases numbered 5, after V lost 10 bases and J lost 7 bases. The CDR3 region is CATGQVGTQYF. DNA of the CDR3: TGTGCCACGGGACAGGTGGGGACCCAGTACTTC. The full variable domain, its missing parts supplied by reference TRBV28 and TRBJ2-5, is DVKVTQSSRYLVKRTGEKVFLECVQDMDHENMFWYRQDPGLGLRLIYFSYDVKMKEKGDIPEGYSVSREKKERFSLILESASTNQTSMYLCATGQVGTQYFGPGTRLLVL.

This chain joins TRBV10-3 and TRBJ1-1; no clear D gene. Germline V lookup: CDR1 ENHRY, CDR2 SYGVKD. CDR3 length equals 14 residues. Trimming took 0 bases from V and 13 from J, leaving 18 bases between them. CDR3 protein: CAISESAGWSVVFF. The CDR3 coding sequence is TGTGCCATCAGTGAGTCGGCAGGCTGGTCAGTAGTTTTCTTT.

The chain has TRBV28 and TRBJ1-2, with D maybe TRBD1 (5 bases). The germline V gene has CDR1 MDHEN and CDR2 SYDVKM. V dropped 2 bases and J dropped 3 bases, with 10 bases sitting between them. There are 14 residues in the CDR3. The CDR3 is CASSLQGIDYGYTF. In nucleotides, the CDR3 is TGTGCCAGCAGTTTACAGGGAATTGACTATGGCTACACCTTC.

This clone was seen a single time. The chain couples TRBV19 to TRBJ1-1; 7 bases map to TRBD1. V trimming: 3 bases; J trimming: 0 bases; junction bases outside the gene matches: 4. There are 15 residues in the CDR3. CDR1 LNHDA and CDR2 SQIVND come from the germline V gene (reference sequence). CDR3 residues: CASSMGQRMNTEAFF. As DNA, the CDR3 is TGTGCCAGTAGTATGGGACAGCGCATGAACACTGAAGCTTTCTTT.

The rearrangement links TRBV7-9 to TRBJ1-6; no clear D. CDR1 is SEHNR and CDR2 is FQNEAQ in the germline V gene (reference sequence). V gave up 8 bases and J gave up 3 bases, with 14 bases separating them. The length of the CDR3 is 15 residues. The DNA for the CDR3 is TGTGCCAGCGGCCCGGGAAGGAACTATAATTCACCCCTCCACTTT. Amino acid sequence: CASGPGRNYNSPLHF. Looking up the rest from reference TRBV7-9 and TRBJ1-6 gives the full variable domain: DTGVSQNPRHKITKRGQNVTFRCDPISEHNRLYWYRQTLGQGPEFLTYFQNEAQLEKSRLLSDRFSAERPKGSFSTLEIQRTEQGDSAMYLCASGPGRNYNSPLHFGNGTRLTVT.

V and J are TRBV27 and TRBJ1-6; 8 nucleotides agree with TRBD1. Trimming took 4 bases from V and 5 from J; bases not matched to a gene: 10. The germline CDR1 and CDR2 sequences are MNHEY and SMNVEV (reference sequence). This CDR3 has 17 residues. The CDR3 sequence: CASSSLRTGWDNSPLHF. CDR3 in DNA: TGTGCCAGCAGTTCATTGAGGACAGGGTGGGATAATTCACCCCTCCACTTT.

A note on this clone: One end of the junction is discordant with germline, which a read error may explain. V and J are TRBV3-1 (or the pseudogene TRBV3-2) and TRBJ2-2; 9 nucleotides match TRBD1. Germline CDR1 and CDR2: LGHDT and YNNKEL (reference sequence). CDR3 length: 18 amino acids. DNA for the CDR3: TGTGCCAGCAGCCTAGTCATTGGACAGGGGACGAAAACCGGGGAGCTGTTTTTT. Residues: CASSLVIGQGTKTGELFF.

The CDR3, as DNA: TGTGCCAGCAGCTTGGCTATTCCAGGCACTGAAGCTTTCTTT. Amino acids: CASSLAIPGTEAFF. The chain carries TRBV5-4 and TRBJ1-1; D gene uncertain. Trimming cost V 0 bases and J 4 bases, with 10 bases left between them. This CDR3 has 14 amino acids. The V gene's germline CDR1 is SGHNT and CDR2 YYREEE (reference sequence).

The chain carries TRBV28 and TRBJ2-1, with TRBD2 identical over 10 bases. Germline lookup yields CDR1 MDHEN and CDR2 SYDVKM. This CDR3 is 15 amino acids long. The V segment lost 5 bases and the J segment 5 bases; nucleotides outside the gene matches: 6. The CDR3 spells CASSLLAGQDNEQFF. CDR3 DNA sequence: TGTGCCAGCAGTCTACTAGCGGGGCAAGACAATGAGCAGTTCTTC.

CDR3 amino acids: CASSLKGMPTRGPQHF. CDR3 DNA: TGTGCCAGCAGCTTAAAAGGGATGCCAACCAGGGGGCCCCAGCATTTT. The chain combines TRBV7-3 with TRBJ1-5, with a possible D match to TRBD1 (6 bases). The V gene lost 1 base and the J gene lost 9 bases, with 19 bases spanning the gap. Per the germline V gene, CDR1 is SGHTA and CDR2 is FQGTGA. The CDR3 spans 16 residues.

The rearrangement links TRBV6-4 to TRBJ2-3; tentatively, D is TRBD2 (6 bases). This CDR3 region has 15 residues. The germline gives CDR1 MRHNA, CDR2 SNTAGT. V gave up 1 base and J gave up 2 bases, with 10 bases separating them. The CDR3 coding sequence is TGTGCCAGCAGTGACTTGGCGGGATCCACAGATACGCAGTATTTT. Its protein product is CASSDLAGSTDTQYF.

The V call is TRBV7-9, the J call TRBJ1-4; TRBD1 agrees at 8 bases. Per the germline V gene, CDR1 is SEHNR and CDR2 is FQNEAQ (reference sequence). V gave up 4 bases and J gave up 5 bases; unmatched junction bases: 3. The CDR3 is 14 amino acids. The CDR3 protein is CASSWDRKNEKLFF. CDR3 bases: TGTGCCAGCAGCTGGGACAGGAAAAATGAAAAACTGTTTTTT.

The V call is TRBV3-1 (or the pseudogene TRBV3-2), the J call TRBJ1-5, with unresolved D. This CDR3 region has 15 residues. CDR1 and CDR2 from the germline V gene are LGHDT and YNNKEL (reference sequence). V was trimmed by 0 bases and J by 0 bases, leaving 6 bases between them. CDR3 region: CASSQDGYSNQPQHF. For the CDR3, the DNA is TGTGCCAGCAGCCAAGACGGTTATAGCAATCAGCCCCAGCATTTT.

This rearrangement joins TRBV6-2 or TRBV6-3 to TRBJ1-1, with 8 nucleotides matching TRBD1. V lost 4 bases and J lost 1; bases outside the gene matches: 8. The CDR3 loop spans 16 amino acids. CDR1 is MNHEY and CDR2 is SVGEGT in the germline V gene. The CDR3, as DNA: TGTGCCAGCAGTTTCGGAGCCGGGACAGGGAACACTGAAGCTTTCTTT. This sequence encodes CASSFGAGTGNTEAFF.

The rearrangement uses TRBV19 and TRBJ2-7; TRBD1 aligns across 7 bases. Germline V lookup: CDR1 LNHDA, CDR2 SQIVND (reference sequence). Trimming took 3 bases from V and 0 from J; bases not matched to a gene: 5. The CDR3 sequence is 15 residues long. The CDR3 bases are TGTGCCAGTAGTATGAGGACAGGTAACTCCTACGAGCAGTACTTC. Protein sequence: CASSMRTGNSYEQYF.